These 4 T cell receptor beta chains share one sample of origin, sequenced in a study of blood T cell repertoires in COVID-19. Only in-frame clones appear in the TCRdb table, and some are missing; sequencing was by immunoSEQ multiplex PCR. The repertoire holds 57,000 or so clones, with roughly 90% as singletons. The sequenced sample was peripheral blood. Every receptor here comes from a woman between 50 and 59 years old with active or convalescent COVID-19.

V and J are TRBV9 and TRBJ1-2; D may be TRBD1 (5 bases). With 4 bases removed from V and 8 bases from J, the gap between germline ends came to 15 bases. The germline V gene encodes CDR1 SGDLS and CDR2 YYNGEE. This CDR3 spans 13 amino acids. For the CDR3, the DNA is TGTGCCAGCAGCCCCGACAGTAGGCCCGGCTACACCTTC. This codes for CASSPDSRPGYTF.

The chain carries TRBV10-1 and TRBJ2-3; 8 nucleotides agree with TRBD2. Germline trimming cut 4 bases from V and 3 bases from J; bases unmatched to any gene: 9. The CDR3 is 16 residues long. The germline V gene has CDR1 WNHNN and CDR2 SYGVQD (reference sequence). CDR3 DNA: TGCGCCAGCAGTGCCCACTCCGGGAGGGCAACAGATACGCAGTATTTT. Translated: CASSAHSGRATDTQYF.

The chain is built from TRBV7-8 and TRBJ1-2; D unclear. CDR3 length: 12 residues. Germline V gene sequence: CDR1 SGHVS, CDR2 FQNEAQ. Trimming removed 2 bases from V and 6 bases from J, with 7 bases in between. CDR3 protein: CASSLSRNGYTF. CDR3 nucleotides: TGTGCCAGCAGCTTATCCAGGAATGGCTACACCTTC.

The rearrangement joins TRBV29-1 to TRBJ2-1; D may be TRBD2 (6 bases). In germline, CDR1 is SQVTM, CDR2 ANQGSEA. The CDR3 has 16 amino acids. Trimming took off 3 bases at V and 4 bases at J, with 19 bases between the two ends. CDR3 amino acids: CSVEGTDPEGYNEQFF. The CDR3 region has the DNA TGCAGCGTTGAGGGGACGGACCCGGAGGGGTACAATGAGCAGTTCTTC.